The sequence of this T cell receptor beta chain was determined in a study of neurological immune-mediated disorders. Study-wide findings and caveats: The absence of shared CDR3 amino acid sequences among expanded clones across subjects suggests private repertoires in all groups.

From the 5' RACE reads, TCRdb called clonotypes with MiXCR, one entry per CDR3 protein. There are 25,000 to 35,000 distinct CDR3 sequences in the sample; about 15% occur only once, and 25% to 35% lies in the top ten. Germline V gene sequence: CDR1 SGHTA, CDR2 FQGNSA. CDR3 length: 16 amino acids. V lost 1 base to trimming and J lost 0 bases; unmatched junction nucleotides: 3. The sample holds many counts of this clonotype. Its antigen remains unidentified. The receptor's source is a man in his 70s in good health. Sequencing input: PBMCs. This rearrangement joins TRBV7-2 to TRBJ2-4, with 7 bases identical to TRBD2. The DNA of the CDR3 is TGTGCCAGCAGCTTAGTGGGAGGGATAGCCAAAAACATTCAGTACTTC. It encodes CASSLVGGIAKNIQYF.